Listed below are T cell receptor beta chains from one sample, sequenced in a study of T-cell reconstitution after alpha-beta-depleted transplantation in children. TCRdb recomputed calls from the PCR reads with MiXCR, one row per CDR3 protein. The repertoire holds hundreds of thousands of distinct CDR3 sequences, with 10% to 15% as singletons. The specimen was PBMCs, mostly from graft donor cells, collected 360 days after TCRalphabeta/CD19-depleted stem cell transplant. The receptors come from a male patient between 5 and 17 years old who had a stem cell transplant for acute myeloid leukemia, so the T cells may come from the graft donor. Both conserved end residues are part of each CDR3. D genes are given only for firm matches. Rows give clone size only sometimes, using once, few, many, or a class for an expanded clone.

V gene	J gene	D gene	clone size	CDR3 protein	CDR3 DNA
TRBV25-1	TRBJ2-5	-	few	CASRGYQETQYF	TGTGCCAGCAGGGGGTACCAAGAGACCCAGTACTTC
TRBV25-1	TRBJ2-1	TRBD2	-	CASSERWTRKNEQFF	TGTGCCAGCAGTGAACGGTGGACTAGAAAAAATGAGCAGTTCTTC
TRBV15	TRBJ2-1	TRBD2	many	CATSRAWGSTSGSDNEQFF	TGTGCCACCAGCAGAGCGTGGGGATCAACTAGCGGGAGCGACAATGAGCAGTTCTTC
TRBV5-1	TRBJ2-7	TRBD2	few	CASSLGGLARPEQYF	TGCGCCAGCAGCTTGGGGGGACTAGCGCGTCCCGAGCAGTACTTC
TRBV28	TRBJ1-2	-	few	CASSSWTNPRSGTEYNYGYTF	TGTGCCAGCAGTTCCTGGACAAACCCAAGATCGGGGACCGAGTATAACTATGGCTACACCTTC
TRBV5-1	TRBJ1-1	-	few	CASSRGGGSTEAFF	TGCGCCAGCAGCAGGGGCGGGGGATCCACTGAAGCTTTCTTT
TRBV18	TRBJ2-1	-	few	CASSPLAGIGEEQFF	TGTGCCAGCTCACCACTTGCAGGGATAGGGGAAGAGCAGTTCTTC
TRBV5-6	TRBJ2-3	TRBD2	few	CASSVDGTSGTDTQYF	TGTGCCAGCAGTGTCGACGGGACTAGCGGCACAGATACGCAGTATTTT
TRBV7-2	TRBJ2-7	TRBD1	many	CASSLIRGSYEQYF	TGTGCCAGCAGCTTAATCAGGGGGTCCTACGAGCAGTACTTC
TRBV9	TRBJ2-7	TRBD1	few	CASSVLGTGGNEQYF	TGTGCCAGCAGCGTGTTAGGGACAGGGGGCAACGAGCAGTACTTC
TRBV5-1	TRBJ2-1	TRBD2	many	CASSLGLAGYNEQFF	TGTGCCAGCAGCCTCGGACTAGCGGGGTACAATGAGCAGTTCTTC
TRBV10-3	TRBJ2-5	-	few	CAISFTVDPETQYF	TGTGCCATCAGTTTCACCGTTGATCCAGAGACCCAGTACTTC
TRBV30	TRBJ2-5	-	-	CAWSRLSVQETQYF	TGTGCCTGGAGTCGTCTGTCGGTCCAAGAGACCCAGTACTTC
TRBV11-1	TRBJ2-1	-	-	CASSLGGSRYSAWNEQFF	TGTGCCAGCAGCTTAGGGGGTAGCAGATACTCCGCCTGGAATGAGCAGTTCTTC
TRBV4-2	TRBJ2-7	TRBD1	many	CASSQPRDRGRSGQYF	TGTGCCAGCAGCCAGCCCCGGGACAGGGGGCGATCTGGGCAGTACTTC
TRBV6-4	TRBJ2-1	-	few	CASSDRGRGYNEQFF	TGTGCCAGCAGTGACCGGGGGAGAGGGTACAATGAGCAGTTCTTC
TRBV19	TRBJ2-4	TRBD2	-	CASSVGLVEGQYF	TGTGCCAGTAGTGTCGGACTAGTTGAGGGTCAGTACTTC
TRBV15	TRBJ2-3	TRBD2	-	CATSRDRGSGRSDTQYF	TGTGCCACCAGCAGAGATCGCGGTAGCGGGAGGTCAGATACGCAGTATTTT
TRBV7-9	TRBJ2-7	-	many	CASSLSLLDEQYF	TGTGCCAGCAGCCTCTCATTACTGGACGAGCAGTACTTC
TRBV20-1	TRBJ2-2	-	few	CSARDLMGRGAGELFF	TGCAGTGCTAGAGATCTGATGGGCAGGGGGGCCGGGGAGCTGTTTTTT
TRBV5-1	TRBJ2-5	TRBD1	few	CASSLGGTGAQETQYF	TGCGCCAGCAGCTTGGGCGGGACAGGGGCCCAAGAGACCCAGTACTTC
TRBV4-3	TRBJ2-7	TRBD2	few	CASSQTLAGGSYEQYF	TGCGCCAGCAGCCAGACTCTAGCGGGAGGCTCCTACGAGCAGTACTTC
TRBV28	TRBJ2-7	TRBD2	many	CASSLRLAGVYEQYF	TGTGCCAGCAGTTTAAGACTAGCGGGAGTATACGAGCAGTACTTC
TRBV7-2	TRBJ2-7	-	-	CASSWPGTGTYEQYF	TGTGCCAGCAGCTGGCCCGGGACGGGTACCTACGAGCAGTACTTC
TRBV29-1	TRBJ1-3	-	-	CSVAATAGNTIYF	TGCAGCGTCGCCGCGACAGCAGGAAACACCATATATTTT
TRBV29-1	TRBJ2-1	-	-	CSVALGLEKQFF	TGCAGCGTTGCTCTGGGGCTAGAGAAGCAGTTCTTC
TRBV28	TRBJ2-1	-	many	CASSLQTGPQYFQLYNEQFF	TGTGCCAGCAGTTTGCAGACAGGACCCCAGTATTTCCAACTCTACAATGAGCAGTTCTTC
TRBV11-3	TRBJ2-5	TRBD1	many	CASSLRTGGMETQYF	TGTGCCAGCAGCCTTCGGACAGGGGGCATGGAGACCCAGTACTTC
TRBV9	TRBJ2-3	-	-	CASSVAPAPTSTDTQYF	TGTGCCAGCAGCGTAGCCCCAGCGCCCACTAGCACAGATACGCAGTATTTT
TRBV6-1	TRBJ2-1	-	few	CASRLGRLRIEEQFF	TGTGCCAGCAGGCTAGGACGGCTTCGGATTGAAGAGCAGTTCTTC
TRBV19	TRBJ2-1	-	few	CASSRLVTSYNEQFF	TGTGCCAGTAGCCGACTAGTTACCTCCTACAATGAGCAGTTCTTC
TRBV24-1	TRBJ2-7	TRBD1	few	CATSSGQGASEQYF	TGTGCCACCTCCTCGGGACAGGGGGCGTCCGAGCAGTACTTC
TRBV15	TRBJ1-1	-	-	CATSRAGGLWTEAFF	TGTGCCACCAGCAGAGCGGGGGGATTGTGGACTGAAGCTTTCTTT
TRBV5-1	TRBJ1-2	-	few	CASSSPGRPNYGYTF	TGCGCCAGCAGCTCCCCGGGACGGCCTAACTATGGCTACACCTTC
TRBV4-2	TRBJ2-6	TRBD1	few	CASRGQIIIDFSGANVLTF	TGTGCCAGCAGGGGACAGATTATCATCGATTTCTCTGGGGCCAACGTCCTGACTTTC
TRBV5-6	TRBJ1-2	-	few	CASSLAWGFGYTF	TGTGCCAGCAGCTTGGCCTGGGGCTTTGGCTACACCTTC
TRBV7-7	TRBJ2-5	-	many	CASSLQQFRVETQYF	TGTGCTAGCAGCTTACAACAGTTTAGGGTGGAGACCCAGTACTTC
TRBV19	TRBJ2-7	TRBD2	few	CASRDLAGKTYEQYF	TGTGCCAGTCGTGACCTAGCGGGGAAGACCTACGAGCAGTACTTC
TRBV6-1	TRBJ1-4	-	-	CASSPGPSGGSTNEKLFF	TGTGCCAGCAGTCCCGGGCCCTCTGGAGGGTCAACTAATGAAAAACTGTTTTTT
TRBV5-1	TRBJ2-1	TRBD2	-	CASSSAGGSSYNEQFF	TGCGCCAGCAGCTCCGCGGGAGGGAGCTCCTACAATGAGCAGTTCTTC
TRBV20-1	TRBJ1-6	-	-	CSASSQGTWSSYNSPLHF	TGCAGTGCTAGCTCGCAGGGAACGTGGAGCTCCTATAATTCACCCCTCCACTTT
TRBV20-1	TRBJ2-1	TRBD1	once	CSARHPGQGARNEQFF	TGCAGTGCTAGACATCCGGGACAGGGGGCTCGGAATGAGCAGTTCTTC
TRBV20-1	TRBJ2-7	TRBD2	-	CSARAGLAVYEQYF	TGCAGTGCTAGAGCAGGACTAGCGGTTTACGAGCAGTACTTC
TRBV20-1	TRBJ2-7	TRBD2	-	CRGGRGAYEQYF	TGCAGGGGGGGACGGGGGGCCTACGAGCAGTACTTC
TRBV5-1	TRBJ1-1	TRBD1	few	CASRSRTGVDPETEAFF	TGCGCCAGCAGGTCAAGGACAGGGGTAGATCCAGAGACTGAAGCTTTCTTT
TRBV6-1	TRBJ2-1	TRBD2	few	CASSPARESYNEQFF	TGTGCCAGCAGTCCCGCGCGGGAGAGTTACAATGAGCAGTTCTTC
TRBV6-1	TRBJ1-1	-	-	CASSINPVGGGTEAFF	TGTGCCAGCAGTATCAATCCGGTTGGGGGGGGCACTGAAGCTTTCTTT
TRBV20-1	TRBJ1-1	-	few	CSARDRARGHTEAFF	TGCAGTGCTAGAGACAGGGCCCGGGGACACACTGAAGCTTTCTTT
TRBV4-3	TRBJ2-7	-	-	CASSHRLSPIEQYF	TGCGCCAGCAGCCACCGGTTGAGCCCAATTGAGCAGTACTTC
TRBV7-3	TRBJ2-4	-	few	CASSSIGGASNIQYF	TGTGCCAGCAGCTCCATAGGGGGGGCGAGTAACATTCAGTACTTC
TRBV14	TRBJ2-3	TRBD2	few	CASSPMTSGRSPDTQYF	TGTGCCAGCAGCCCGATGACTAGCGGGAGGTCCCCAGATACGCAGTATTTT
TRBV28	TRBJ1-1	TRBD1	few	CASSLRTGLNTEAFF	TGTGCCAGCAGTTTGAGGACAGGGCTGAACACTGAAGCTTTCTTT
TRBV20-1	TRBJ2-3	TRBD2	few	CSARGLREASDTQYF	TGCAGTGCTAGAGGTCTACGGGAGGCGTCAGATACGCAGTATTTT
TRBV19	TRBJ1-5	-	once	CASSINSVMNQPQHF	TGTGCCAGTAGTATCAACAGCGTTATGAATCAGCCCCAGCATTTT
TRBV7-9	TRBJ2-7	-	few	CASSLVQHEQYF	TGTGCCAGCAGCTTAGTACAGCACGAGCAGTACTTC
TRBV12-3/TRBV12-4	TRBJ2-7	-	-	CASSLRANSYEQHF	TGTGCCAGCAGTTTAAGGGCGAACTCCTACGAGCAGCACTTC
TRBV29-1	TRBJ2-5	-	many	CSVEDRGANWETQYF	TGCAGCGTTGAAGACAGGGGAGCTAACTGGGAGACCCAGTACTTC
TRBV5-5	TRBJ2-3	-	-	CASTQRVDTQYF	TGTGCCAGCACCCAACGGGTAGATACGCAGTATTTT
TRBV20-1	TRBJ2-5	TRBD2	many	CSARAGGRGETQYF	TGCAGTGCTAGAGCGGGAGGGCGGGGAGAGACCCAGTACTTC